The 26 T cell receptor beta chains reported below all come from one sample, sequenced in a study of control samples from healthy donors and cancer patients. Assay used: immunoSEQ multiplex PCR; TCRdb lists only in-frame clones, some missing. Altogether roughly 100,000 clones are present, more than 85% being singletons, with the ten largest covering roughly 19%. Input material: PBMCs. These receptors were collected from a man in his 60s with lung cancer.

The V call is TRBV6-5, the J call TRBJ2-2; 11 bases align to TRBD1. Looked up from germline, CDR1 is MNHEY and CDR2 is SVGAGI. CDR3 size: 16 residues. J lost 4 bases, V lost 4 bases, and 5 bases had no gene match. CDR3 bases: TGTGCCAGCAGTTTATCCGGGACAGGGGGCACCGGGGAGCTGTTTTTT. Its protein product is CASSLSGTGGTGELFF.

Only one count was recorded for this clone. The CDR3 region is CASRPSSNTIAKNIQYF. The CDR3 DNA sequence: TGTGCCAGCAGGCCTAGCTCCAACACCATAGCCAAAAACATTCAGTACTTC. The chain couples TRBV27 to TRBJ2-4; D may be TRBD2 (5 bases). V was pared by 6 bases and J by 0 bases, with 18 bases between. The germline V gene has CDR1 MNHEY and CDR2 SMNVEV (reference sequence). This CDR3 region has 17 residues.

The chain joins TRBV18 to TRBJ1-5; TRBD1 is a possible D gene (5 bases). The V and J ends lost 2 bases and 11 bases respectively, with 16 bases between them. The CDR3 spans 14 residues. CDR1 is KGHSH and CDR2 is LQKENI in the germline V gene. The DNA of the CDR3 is TGTGCCAGCTCACCAACGACAGCCCCTCGGACCCAGCATTTT. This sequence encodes CASSPTTAPRTQHF.

CDR3 amino acids: CASSTQGTYGYTF. The CDR3, as DNA: TGTGCCAGCAGTACACAGGGGACCTATGGCTACACCTTC. The chain uses TRBV6-5 and TRBJ1-2, with 7 nucleotides matching TRBD1. CDR1 and CDR2 (germline): MNHEY, SVGAGI. Unmatched junction bases numbered 4, after V lost 5 bases and J lost 4 bases. The CDR3 has 13 residues.

In DNA, the CDR3 is TGCGCCAGCAGCTTGCAAACAGGGGGAAACACCATATATTTT. Translated: CASSLQTGGNTIYF. The chain employs TRBV5-1 and TRBJ1-3; D might be TRBD1 (6 bases). Germline-derived CDR1 and CDR2 are SGHRS and YFSETQ. CDR3 length: 14 amino acids. The V end was cut by 1 base, the J end by 4 bases, with 9 bases between.

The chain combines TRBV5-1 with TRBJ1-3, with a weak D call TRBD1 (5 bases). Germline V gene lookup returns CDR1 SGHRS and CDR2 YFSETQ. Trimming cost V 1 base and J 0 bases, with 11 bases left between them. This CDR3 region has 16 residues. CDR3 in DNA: TGCGCCAGCAGCTTGAGTGGGGACGTCTCTGGAAACACCATATATTTT. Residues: CASSLSGDVSGNTIYF.

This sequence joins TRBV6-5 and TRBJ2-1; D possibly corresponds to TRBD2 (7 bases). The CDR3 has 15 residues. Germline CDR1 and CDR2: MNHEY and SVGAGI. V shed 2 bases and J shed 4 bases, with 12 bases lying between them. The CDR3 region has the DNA TGTGCCAGCAGTTACGGGGGGGGGCTGTACAATGAGCAGTTCTTC. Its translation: CASSYGGGLYNEQFF.

The CDR3 spells CAIRRIDGGYTF. The CDR3 coding sequence is TGTGCCATCAGACGGATAGATGGCGGCTACACCTTC. V usage is TRBV10-3 and J usage is TRBJ1-2; D gene uncertain. The CDR3 runs 12 residues. Between the trimmed V and J ends, which lost 6 bases and 8 bases, there was a span of 13 bases. Looked up from germline, CDR1 is ENHRY and CDR2 is SYGVKD.

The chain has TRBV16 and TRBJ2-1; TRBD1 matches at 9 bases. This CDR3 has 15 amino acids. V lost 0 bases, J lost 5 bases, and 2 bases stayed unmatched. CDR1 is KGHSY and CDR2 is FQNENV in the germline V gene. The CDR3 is CASSQSGTGNNEQFF. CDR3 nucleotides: TGTGCCAGCAGCCAATCAGGGACAGGGAACAATGAGCAGTTCTTC.

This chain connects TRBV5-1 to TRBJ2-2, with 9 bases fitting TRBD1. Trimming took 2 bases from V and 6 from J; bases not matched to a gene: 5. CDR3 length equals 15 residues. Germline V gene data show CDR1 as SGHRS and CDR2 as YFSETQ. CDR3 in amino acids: CASSLGQGIPGELFF. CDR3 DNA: TGCGCCAGCAGCTTAGGACAGGGGATCCCCGGGGAGCTGTTTTTT.

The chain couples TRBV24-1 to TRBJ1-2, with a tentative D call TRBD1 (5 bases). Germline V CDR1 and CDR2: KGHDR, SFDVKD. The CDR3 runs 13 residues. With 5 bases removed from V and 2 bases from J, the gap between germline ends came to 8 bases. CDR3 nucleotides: TGTGCCACCAGTGTGGCAGGGAACTATGGCTACACCTTC. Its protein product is CATSVAGNYGYTF.

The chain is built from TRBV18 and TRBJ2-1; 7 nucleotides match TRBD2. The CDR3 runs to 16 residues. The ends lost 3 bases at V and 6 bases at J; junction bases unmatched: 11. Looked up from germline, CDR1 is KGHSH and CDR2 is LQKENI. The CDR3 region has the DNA TGTGCCAGCTCACCGGCGGACGGGGGGTCGGGCAATGAGCAGTTCTTC. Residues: CASSPADGGSGNEQFF.

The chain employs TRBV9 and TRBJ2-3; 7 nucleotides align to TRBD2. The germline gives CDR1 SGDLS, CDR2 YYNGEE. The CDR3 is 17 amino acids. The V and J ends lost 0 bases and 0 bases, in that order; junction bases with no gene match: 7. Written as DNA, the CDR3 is TGTGCCAGCAGCGTAGTCCCAAGCGGGGCTAGCACAGATACGCAGTATTTT. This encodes CASSVVPSGASTDTQYF.

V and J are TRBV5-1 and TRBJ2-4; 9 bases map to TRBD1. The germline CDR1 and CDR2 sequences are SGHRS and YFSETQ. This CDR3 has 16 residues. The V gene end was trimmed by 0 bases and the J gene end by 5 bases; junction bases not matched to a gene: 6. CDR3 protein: CASSLVGQGMENIQYF. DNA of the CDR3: TGCGCCAGCAGCTTGGTGGGACAGGGTATGGAAAACATTCAGTACTTC.

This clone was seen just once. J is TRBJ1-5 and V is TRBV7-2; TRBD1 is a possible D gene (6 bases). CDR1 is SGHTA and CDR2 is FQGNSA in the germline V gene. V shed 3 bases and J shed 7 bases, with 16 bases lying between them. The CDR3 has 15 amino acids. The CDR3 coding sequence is TGTGCCAGCAGCTTGGGACCTACAGGGCCCCAGCCCCAGCATTTT. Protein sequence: CASSLGPTGPQPQHF.

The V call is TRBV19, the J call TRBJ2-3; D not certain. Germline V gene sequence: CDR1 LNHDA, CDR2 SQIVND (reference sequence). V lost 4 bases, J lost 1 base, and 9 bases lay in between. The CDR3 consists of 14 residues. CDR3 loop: CASSTGTGTDTQYF. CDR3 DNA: TGTGCCAGTAGTACCGGTACAGGCACAGATACGCAGTATTTT.

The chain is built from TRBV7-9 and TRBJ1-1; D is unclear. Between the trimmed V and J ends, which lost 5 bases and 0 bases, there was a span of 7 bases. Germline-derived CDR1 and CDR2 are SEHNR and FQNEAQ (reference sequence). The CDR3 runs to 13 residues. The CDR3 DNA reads TGTGCCAGCAGCCTAACCGTGAACACTGAAGCTTTCTTT. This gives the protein CASSLTVNTEAFF.

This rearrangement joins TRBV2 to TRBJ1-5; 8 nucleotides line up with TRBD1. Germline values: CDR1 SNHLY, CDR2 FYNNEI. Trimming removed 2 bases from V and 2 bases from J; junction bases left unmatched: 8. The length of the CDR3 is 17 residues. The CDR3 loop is CASSERGGQVGNQPQHF. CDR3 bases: TGTGCCAGCAGTGAAAGGGGGGGACAGGTAGGCAATCAGCCCCAGCATTTT.

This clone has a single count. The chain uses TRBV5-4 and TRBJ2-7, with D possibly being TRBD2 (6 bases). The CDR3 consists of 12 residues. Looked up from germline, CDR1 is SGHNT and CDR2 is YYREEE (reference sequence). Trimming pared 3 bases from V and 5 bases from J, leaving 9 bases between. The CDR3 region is CASSWGEDEQYV. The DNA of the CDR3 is TGTGCCAGCAGCTGGGGGGAGGACGAGCAGTACGTC.

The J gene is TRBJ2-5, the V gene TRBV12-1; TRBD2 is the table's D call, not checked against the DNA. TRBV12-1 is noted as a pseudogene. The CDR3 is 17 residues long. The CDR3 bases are TGTGCCAGCAGCGGTACTTTGGGACTAGCGGCCCAAGAGACCCAGTACTTC. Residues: CASSGTLGLAAQETQYF.

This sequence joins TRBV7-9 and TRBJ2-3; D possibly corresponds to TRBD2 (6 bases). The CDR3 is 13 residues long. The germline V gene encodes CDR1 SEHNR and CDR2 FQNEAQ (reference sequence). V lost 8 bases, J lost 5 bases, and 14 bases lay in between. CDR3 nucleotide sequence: TGTGCCAGCGTGGAGGGTAGTAGAGATACGCAGTATTTT. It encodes CASVEGSRDTQYF.

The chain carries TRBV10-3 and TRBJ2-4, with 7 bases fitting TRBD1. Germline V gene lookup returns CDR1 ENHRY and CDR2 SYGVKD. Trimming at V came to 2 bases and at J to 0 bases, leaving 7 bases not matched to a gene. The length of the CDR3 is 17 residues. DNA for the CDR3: TGTGCCATCAGTGAGACGACAGGGAGTGTAGCCAAAAACATTCAGTACTTC. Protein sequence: CAISETTGSVAKNIQYF.

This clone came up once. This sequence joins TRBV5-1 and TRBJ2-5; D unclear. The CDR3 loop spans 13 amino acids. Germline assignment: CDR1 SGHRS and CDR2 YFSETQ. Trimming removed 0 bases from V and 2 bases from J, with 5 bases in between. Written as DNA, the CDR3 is TGCGCCAGCAGCTTGGAGGTTCAAGAGACCCAGTACTTC. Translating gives CASSLEVQETQYF.

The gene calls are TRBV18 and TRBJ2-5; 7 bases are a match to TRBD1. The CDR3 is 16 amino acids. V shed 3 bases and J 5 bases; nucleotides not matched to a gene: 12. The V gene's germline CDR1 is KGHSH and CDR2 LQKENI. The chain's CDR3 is CASSPDEAQGLETQYF. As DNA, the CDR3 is TGTGCCAGCTCACCCGATGAAGCACAGGGGTTGGAGACCCAGTACTTC.

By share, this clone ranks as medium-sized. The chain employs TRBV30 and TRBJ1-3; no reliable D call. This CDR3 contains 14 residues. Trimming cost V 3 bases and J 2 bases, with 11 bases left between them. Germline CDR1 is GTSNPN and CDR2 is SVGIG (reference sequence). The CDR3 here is CAWSPVMAGNTIYF. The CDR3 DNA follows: TGTGCCTGGAGCCCAGTAATGGCTGGAAACACCATATATTTT.

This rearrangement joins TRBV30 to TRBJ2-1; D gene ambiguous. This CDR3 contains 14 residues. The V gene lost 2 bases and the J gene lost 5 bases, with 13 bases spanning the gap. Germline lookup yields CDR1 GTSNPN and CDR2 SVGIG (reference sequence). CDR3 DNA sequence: TGTGCCTGGAGTTGGGGTTTTGGGAACAATGAGCAGTTCTTC. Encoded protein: CAWSWGFGNNEQFF.